This entry concerns a single TCR beta chain. The CDR3 is 15 amino acids. Per germline, CDR1 SGHDT and CDR2 YYEEEE. Trimming pared 4 bases from V and 4 bases from J, leaving 17 bases between. Seattle cases were enrolled at active infection and followed longitudinally. This sample was included in a study of blood T cell repertoires in COVID-19. Overall study context: Specimens from acute and convalescent COVID-19 originated in the United States, Italy and Spain.

The method was immunoSEQ multiplex PCR; TCRdb's version includes in-frame clones alone and lacks a portion of them. The profile covers approximately 170,000 clones, with around 83% appearing a single time and approximately 8% taken by the ten largest. This sequence originates from a woman between 70 and 85 years old with COVID-19, enrolled during active disease. The V gene is TRBV5-6, the J gene TRBJ1-2; maybe TRBD1 (6 bases). The specimen was peripheral blood. CDR3 sequence (DNA): TGTGCCAGCAGCCCGGGCAGGGGTGTAGGCTATGGCTACACCTTC. It encodes CASSPGRGVGYGYTF.